Here is one T cell receptor beta chain with its context. Its antigen is still unknown. With 1 base removed from V and 7 bases from J, the gap between germline ends came to 16 bases. CDR1 is SGHVS and CDR2 is FNYEAQ in the germline V gene. This CDR3 is built from 16 residues. The data derive from a study of PD-1 blockade in classical Hodgkin lymphoma. The overall study: Patients were dosed intravenously with nivolumab at 3 mg/kg every 2 weeks.

Patients all relapsed after autologous stem cell transplantation, and there was variation in brentuximab vedotin exposure. General study points: Reports indicated that newly diagnosed patients had lower baseline TCR diversity than healthy donors did. With respect to the repertoire differences, their causes, possibly disease activity or prior therapy, remain undefined.

Clones were read by immunoSEQ multiplex PCR, and TCRdb kept only the in-frame ones, dropping some. The sample carries more than 10,000 clones, around 75% recorded once. The chain employs TRBV7-6 and TRBJ1-4; D is perhaps TRBD1 (6 bases). The sample in question was peripheral blood mononuclear cells (PBMCs), obtained at baseline. The receptor was derived from a human donor with classical Hodgkin lymphoma. The CDR3 region has the DNA TGTGCCAGCAGCTTAGGCTTTCGGTCAGGGGTTGAAAAACTGTTTTTT. This encodes CASSLGFRSGVEKLFF.